Reported below is one T cell receptor beta chain. There are a few counts of this clone. Its antigen remains unidentified. Base qualities are not recorded, but no much larger clone differs from it by a single base. V and J lose 3 bases and 8 bases, and a span of 20 bases separates them. Per the germline V gene, SGHRS is the CDR1 and YFSETQ is the CDR2. The CDR3, cysteine through phenylalanine, is 15 amino acids long. Only the CDR3 part of the read is kept: 45 bases, read in frame from the first base. The record originates from a study of OX40 agonist ivuxolimab in advanced cancers. Regarding the complete study: The costimulatory receptor OX40 (CD134) was targeted by ivuxolimab, a fully human IgG2 agonistic monoclonal antibody. Of the approximately 54 dose-escalation patients, hepatocellular carcinoma was present in around 20, melanoma in approximately 15, renal cell carcinoma in 9 and head and neck cancer in 9. Intravenous ivuxolimab was administered to patients every 2 weeks at six dose levels: 0.01, 0.1, 0.3, 1.5, 3 and 10 mg/kg. Prior anti-PD-1, anti-PD-L1 or anti-CTLA-4 therapy was permitted, and checkpoint inhibitors had been received by less than 45% of dose-escalation patients. Peripheral TCRbeta sequencing was intended to test whether TCR sequence diversity was altered and clonal T-cell expansion was caused by ivuxolimab. Partial responses occurred in three dose-escalation patients: two with cutaneous melanoma and one with hepatocellular carcinoma. The paper covers the monotherapy dose-escalation part of the phase I ivuxolimab trial, which included N of about 50 patients. In the dose-escalation cohort, approximately 82% of patients were male, and the mean age was approximately 60 years, with a range of about 23 to 90. What the study reported, not specific to this receptor: Low levels of normalized T-cell clonal expansion were also shown by some nonresponding patients. Which antigens the clonally expanded peripheral T cells were specific for was not determined. At doses from 0.1 to 3.0 mg/kg, clonal expansion was seen in both CD4+ and CD8+ blood T cells between baseline and week 6. In the 0.1-3.0 mg/kg groups, partial responders were among the patients with the lowest normalized peripheral clonal expansion, particularly in CD8+ T cells. On average, CD8+ T cells showed more expanded clones than CD4+ T cells after ivuxolimab.

Genomic DNA was extracted from sorted cells for sequencing of the TCRbeta CDR3 region. The immunoSEQ Assay was used for sequencing of TCRbeta CDR3 regions. TCRdb provides this immuneACCESS table in a form limited to in-frame rearrangements. Some clones are lacking; in checked studies, under half of them reflect an unresolved V gene, and why the rest are absent is not known. In this sample the table shows about 77,000 clones, over 75% of which occur a single time. The leading ten clones occupy 0.5% to 0.8% of the sample. The trial excluded patients who had a history of autoimmune disease or who were on systemic immunosuppression. Peripheral blood for TCR sequencing was collected from all dose cohorts at baseline, on cycle 4 day 1, and on cycle 7 day 1. The samples were drawn from a first-in-human, open-label, multicenter phase I dose-escalation trial of ivuxolimab. Adults with locally advanced or metastatic melanoma, renal cell carcinoma, hepatocellular carcinoma or head and neck squamous cell carcinoma were enrolled in the trial. CD4+ and CD8+ T cells were sorted separately from peripheral blood before TCR sequencing.

The specimen was CD4+ or CD8+ T cells sorted from blood, collected in a trial of the OX40 agonist ivuxolimab. The chain was built from TRBV5-1 and TRBJ1-2, with TRBD1 as a weak D call on 5 bases. This TCR was recovered from an adult with an advanced solid tumor such as melanoma, head and neck, liver or kidney cancer. Here is the DNA: TGCGCCAGCAGCTACCGGGACTCCCCTCGGGGCGGCTACACCTTC. The translation is CASSYRDSPRGGYTF.